Detailed here is one TCR beta chain. The data were obtained in a study of blood T cells in healthy people across ages. Together with a sample-barcoded 5' primer, a J-beta primer mix was included in a second PCR lasting 7 to 11 cycles. A template-switch adaptor containing 12 random nucleotides labeled each cDNA molecule. Via MiXCR, TCRdb re-called the 5' RACE reads, giving one row per CDR3 protein. The table records roughly 680,000 distinct CDR3 sequences, 52% of them present only once. This sequence originates from a woman aged 80 or over in good health. Sequenced material: blood.

The CDR3 loop reads CAGPTLAKNIQYF. The CDR3 DNA follows: TGTGCCGGCCCAACACTAGCCAAAAACATTCAGTACTTC. This chain links TRBV19 with TRBJ2-4, with D unresolved. The V and J ends lost 11 bases and 0 bases respectively, with 11 bases between them. The CDR3 spans 13 residues. Germline-derived CDR1 and CDR2 are LNHDA and SQIVND (reference sequence).